This TCR beta chain originates from a study of blood T cell repertoires in COVID-19. Study-wide background: The analysed material was cDNA or gDNA that came from T cells, B-cell-depleted T cells, or PBMCs.

Which cohort a participant joined came from the clinical history participants gave. CDR1 and CDR2 (germline): SGHAT, FQNNGV. The CDR3 has 16 amino acids. J gave up 0 bases and V 0 bases, and 4 bases lay outside the gene matches. Profiled with immunoSEQ multiplex PCR; TCRdb holds only in-frame clones, not every one. The repertoire holds over 200,000 clones, with about 80% as singletons. The chain links TRBV11-2 to TRBJ1-2, with 7 bases matching TRBD1. Sequenced sample: PBMCs or T cells enriched from blood (not recorded which). The sequence was collected from a man in his fifties or sixties who had recovered from COVID-19. The CDR3 protein is CASSLDPGTANYGYTF. CDR3 DNA sequence: TGTGCCAGCAGCTTAGATCCCGGGACAGCTAACTATGGCTACACCTTC.